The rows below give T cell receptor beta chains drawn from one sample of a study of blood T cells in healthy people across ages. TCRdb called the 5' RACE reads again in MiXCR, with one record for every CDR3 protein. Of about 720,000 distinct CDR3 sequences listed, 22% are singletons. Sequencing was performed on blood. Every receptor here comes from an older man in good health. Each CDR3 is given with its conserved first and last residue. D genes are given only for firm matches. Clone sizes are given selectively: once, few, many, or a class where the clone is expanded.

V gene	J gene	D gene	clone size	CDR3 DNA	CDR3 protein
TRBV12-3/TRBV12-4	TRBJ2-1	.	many	TGTGCCAGCAGCCCTGGGGACGGGGGCCACTCCTACAATGAGCAGTTCTTC	CASSPGDGGHSYNEQFF
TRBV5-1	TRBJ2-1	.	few	TGCGCCAGCAGCGAGGGACATCCTTACAATGAGCAGTTCTTC	CASSEGHPYNEQFF
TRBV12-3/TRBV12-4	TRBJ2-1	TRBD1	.	TGTGCCAGCAGCCTCCGGGACAGCGGCAATGAGCAGTTCTTC	CASSLRDSGNEQFF
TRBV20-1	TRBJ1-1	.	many	TGCAGTGCTAGGGCTAGCATGAACACTGAAGCTTTCTTT	CSARASMNTEAFF
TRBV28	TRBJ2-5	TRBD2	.	TGTGCCAGCAGCTTTCTGCGGGGGAACCAAGAGACCCAGTACTTC	CASSFLRGNQETQYF
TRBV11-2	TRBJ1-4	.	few	TGTGCCAGCAGCCCGAACAGGGTTGCTAATGAAAAACTGTTTTTT	CASSPNRVANEKLFF
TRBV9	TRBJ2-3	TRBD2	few	TGTGCCAGCAGCGCCCTGACTAGCAATACAGATACGCAGTATTTT	CASSALTSNTDTQYF
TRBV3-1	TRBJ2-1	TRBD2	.	TGTGCCAGCAGCCACCTAGGTGGGACTAGCGGGCTGTACAATGAGCAGTTCTTC	CASSHLGGTSGLYNEQFF
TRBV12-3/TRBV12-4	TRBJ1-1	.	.	TGTGCCAGCGATGGCAGGCCAAGGAACACTGAAGCTTTCTTT	CASDGRPRNTEAFF
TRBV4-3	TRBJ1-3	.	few	TGCGCCAGCAGCCAAGAGGTCCGGTCTGGAAACACCATATATTTT	CASSQEVRSGNTIYF